This is a list of T cell receptor beta chains from one sample in a study of technical replicates of blood from a handful of donors. Here immunoSEQ multiplex PCR was the method, and the copy in TCRdb shows in-frame clones only, minus some. This table holds tens of thousands of clones, just under 95% found once. Sequencing was done on a sample of T cells isolated from PBMCs. The receptors were sampled from a human donor in good health. The CDR3 runs from the conserved cysteine through the conserved F or W. The D gene is left open where the match is weak. Rows give clone size only sometimes, using once, few, many, or a class for an expanded clone.

v_gene	d_gene	j_gene	abundance	CDR3nt	CDR3aa
TRBV10-3	TRBD1	TRBJ2-3	-	TGTGCCATAAAGCAGGGGGCGGGCACAGATACGCAGTATTTT	CAIKQGAGTDTQYF
TRBV10-3	TRBD1	TRBJ2-7	-	TGTGCCATCACTGAGACAGGGTCAGGCTACGAGCAGTACTTC	CAITETGSGYEQYF
TRBV5-4	-	TRBJ2-7	-	TGTGCCAGTTCCGGGACAAGCGACCCGGACCCGATATACGAGCAGTACTTC	CASSGTSDPDPIYEQYF
TRBV7-9	TRBD2	TRBJ2-1	-	TGTGCCAGCAGCTTAGGGGGCAGCGGGAGTTACAATGAGCAGTTCTTC	CASSLGGSGSYNEQFF
TRBV9	TRBD2	TRBJ2-3	-	TGTGCCAGCAGCGTCAGACTAGCGGGGGATACAGATACGCAGTATTTT	CASSVRLAGDTDTQYF
TRBV7-9	TRBD2	TRBJ2-1	-	TGTGCCAGCAGCTTCCCGCTCCTGCTAGCGGGGGGGATCCATGAGCAGTTCTTC	CASSFPLLLAGGIHEQFF
TRBV10-3	-	TRBJ1-5	-	TGTGCCATCAGTGATGGGCAGGCCAATGTTGGGCCCCAGCATTTT	CAISDGQANVGPQHF
TRBV15	TRBD2	TRBJ2-4	once	TGTGCCACCAGCAGAGGACTAGCGGGAGGTGGGTCAGCCAAAAACATTCAGTACTTC	CATSRGLAGGGSAKNIQYF
TRBV10-2	TRBD2	TRBJ2-7	-	TGCGCCAGCAGTGCTGCTGGGCTAGCGGGAGATGGCGAGCAGTACTTC	CASSAAGLAGDGEQYF
TRBV6-5	TRBD1	TRBJ1-1	once	TGTGCCAGCAGTTACCCGACAGGGAAGGGCACTGAAGCTTTCTTT	CASSYPTGKGTEAFF
TRBV4-1	-	TRBJ2-4	-	TGCGCCAGCAGCCAAATTTTGCCGGCTGGGGCTTTAGCCAAAAACATTCAGTACTTC	CASSQILPAGALAKNIQYF
TRBV5-4	-	TRBJ2-5	-	TGTGCCAGCAGCCCCACTGCAGCGGTAGAGACCCAGTACTTC	CASSPTAAVETQYF
TRBV5-6	TRBD2	TRBJ2-3	-	TGTGCCAGCAGCTTGGGACTAGCGGGGCATGGGGATACGCAGTATTTT	CASSLGLAGHGDTQYF
TRBV21-1	-	TRBJ2-5	once	TGTGCCAGCAGCGAACCAAAGGGGGAGACCCAGTACTTC	CASSEPKGETQYF
TRBV6-1	-	TRBJ2-2	-	TGTGCCAGCAGTGAAAATTGGAGCCTTACGAACACCGGGGAGCTGTTTTTT	CASSENWSLTNTGELFF
TRBV6-5	TRBD1	TRBJ1-2	-	TGTGCCAGCAGCTACAGGGGCCATGGCTACACCTTC	CASSYRGHGYTF
TRBV6-5	-	TRBJ1-2	few	TGTGCCAGCAGTTACTCGGCGACCCGGAGCTATGGCTACACCTTC	CASSYSATRSYGYTF
TRBV9	TRBD2	TRBJ2-3	-	TGTGCCAGCAGCTCCCATGGACTAGCGGAGTTTAGCACAGATACGCAGTATTTT	CASSSHGLAEFSTDTQYF
TRBV7-9	TRBD2	TRBJ2-7	-	TGTGCCAGCAGTTTTCTAGCGGGAACCTACGAGCAGTACTTC	CASSFLAGTYEQYF
TRBV2	-	TRBJ2-7	-	TGTGCCAGCAGTGGAGGGCCCCACGAGCAGTACTTC	CASSGGPHEQYF
TRBV2	TRBD2	TRBJ2-2	-	TGTGCCAGCAGTGCGGTACTAGCGGTTAACACCGGGGAGCTGTTTTTT	CASSAVLAVNTGELFF
TRBV27	TRBD1	TRBJ1-1	-	TGTGCCAGCAGACCCACCACGACAGGGGGGGCCACTGAAGCTTTCTTT	CASRPTTTGGATEAFF
TRBV30	-	TRBJ2-2	-	TGTGCCTCGGGCGGTAGGGGACTTAGGGGCACCGGGGAGCTGTTTTTT	CASGGRGLRGTGELFF
TRBV29-1	TRBD1	TRBJ1-2	once	TGCAGCGTATCTGACAGGGATGGCTACACCTTC	CSVSDRDGYTF
TRBV2	-	TRBJ2-2	-	TGTGCCAGCAGTAACCAGGGGTCAATCGGGGAGCTGTTTTTT	CASSNQGSIGELFF
TRBV7-9	-	TRBJ1-5	-	TGTGCCAGCAGCTTAGCGATCGGAGGCTACCGAATCCAGCCCCAGCATTTT	CASSLAIGGYRIQPQHF
TRBV4-1	-	TRBJ1-3	-	TGCGCCAGCAGCCAAGCTTGGGACACCGGCTCTGGAAACACCATATATTTT	CASSQAWDTGSGNTIYF
TRBV11-1	-	TRBJ1-1	-	TGTGCCAGCAGTCTAGCGGGATCGAACACTGAAGCTTTCTTT	CASSLAGSNTEAFF
TRBV27	-	TRBJ1-1	-	TGTGCCAGCAGTTTACCCCCCCATCGGTTAACTGAAGCTTTCTTT	CASSLPPHRLTEAFF
TRBV7-9	-	TRBJ1-1	-	TGTGCCAGCAGCTTAGGAATACAGGGAACTGAAGCTTTCTTT	CASSLGIQGTEAFF
TRBV30	-	TRBJ2-5	-	TGTGCCTGGACTAAGGGGCCCCAAGAGACCCAGTACTTC	CAWTKGPQETQYF
TRBV10-3	TRBD1	TRBJ2-7	-	TGTGCCACTGGGACAGGGGCAGCCGAGCAGTACTTC	CATGTGAAEQYF
TRBV4-2	-	TRBJ2-5	-	TGTGCCAGCAGCCAAGCCCCGGGAGCAAAAGAGACCCAGTACTTC	CASSQAPGAKETQYF
TRBV5-1	-	TRBJ1-2	-	TGCGCCAGCAGCGCCACAGGAGCTAACTATGGCTACACCTTC	CASSATGANYGYTF
TRBV30	TRBD1	TRBJ1-2	once	TGTGCCTGGACTTACGGCCTGCTGGGGACAGGGGTTAACTATGGCTACACCTTC	CAWTYGLLGTGVNYGYTF
TRBV11-2	TRBD1	TRBJ1-2	-	TGTGCCAGCAGCTGGGCAAGGACAGGGAGCTTTGGCTACACCTTC	CASSWARTGSFGYTF
TRBV19	-	TRBJ2-5	-	TGTGCCAGTACCCCTGGAAGGGGGCAAGAGACCCAGTACTTC	CASTPGRGQETQYF
TRBV7-9	TRBD2	TRBJ2-3	-	TGTGCCAGCAGCTTCGGGGGGGGCCCGGATACGCAGTATTTT	CASSFGGGPDTQYF
TRBV5-4	TRBD1	TRBJ1-2	-	TGTGCCAGCAGCCAGATACTACAGGGGGCCGAGTATGGCTACACCTTC	CASSQILQGAEYGYTF
TRBV7-9	TRBD2	TRBJ2-1	once	TGTGCCAGCAGGGCGGGGACTAGCGGGGACCCGGGTAATGAGCAGTTCTTC	CASRAGTSGDPGNEQFF
TRBV28	-	TRBJ1-4	-	TGTGCCAGCAGTTTTAGAATCGGGAATGAAAAACTGTTTTTT	CASSFRIGNEKLFF
TRBV6-1	-	TRBJ1-2	-	TGTGCCAGCAGTGAGTCTTCAGGGAACTATGGCTACACCTTC	CASSESSGNYGYTF
TRBV5-1	-	TRBJ2-7	-	TGCGCCAGCAGCGACTCCTCCTACGAGCAGTACTTC	CASSDSSYEQYF
TRBV7-9	-	TRBJ2-7	-	TGTGCCAGCAGCTCTTACAGCCAAGAATCCTACGAGCAGTACTTC	CASSSYSQESYEQYF
TRBV4-1	TRBD2	TRBJ2-7	-	TGCGCCAGCAGCCATGGCCCTAGCGGACGGCCCTACGAGCAGTACTTC	CASSHGPSGRPYEQYF
TRBV11-3	TRBD1	TRBJ1-3	-	TGTGCCAGCAGCTTAGAAGGGACAGGTCGCCCTGGAAACACCATATATTTT	CASSLEGTGRPGNTIYF
TRBV5-1	TRBD2	TRBJ2-1	-	TGCGCCAGCAGCTCCGCGAGCGGGAGAGGCTACAATGAGCAGTTCTTC	CASSSASGRGYNEQFF
TRBV11-2	TRBD1	TRBJ2-2	-	TGTGCCAGCAGCGGAGAATCAGGGGGCGATGGCACCGGGGAGCTGTTTTTT	CASSGESGGDGTGELFF
TRBV27	-	TRBJ2-3	-	TGTGCCAGCAGTTTGGGACAAAATGTGAAGTCAGATACGCAGTATTTT	CASSLGQNVKSDTQYF
TRBV5-4	TRBD1	TRBJ2-4	-	TGTGCCAGCATCCATAACACGGGACAGGGTTTGCTCCAGTACTTC	CASIHNTGQGLLQYF
TRBV11-2	-	TRBJ2-3	once	TGTGCCAGCAGCTTAGCTGTAATACGGGCAGATACGCAGTATTTT	CASSLAVIRADTQYF
TRBV11-3	TRBD1	TRBJ1-5	-	TGTGCCAGCAGCGACGGGACAGGGTATCAGCCCCAGCATTTT	CASSDGTGYQPQHF
TRBV7-6	TRBD2	TRBJ2-3	-	TGTGCCAGCAGCCCAATAGCGGGAGGGCCCACAGATACGCAGTATTTT	CASSPIAGGPTDTQYF
TRBV28	-	TRBJ2-7	-	TGTGCCAGCAGTAAACCGTCCCGAGGCCCCTACGAGCAGTACTTC	CASSKPSRGPYEQYF
TRBV7-5	-	TRBJ2-1	-	TGTGTCAGAATCGAGTCGATGTACAATGAGCAGTTCTTC	CVRIESMYNEQFF
TRBV7-9	-	TRBJ2-3	-	TGTGCCAGCAGCTTAACGTCTACCCCAATCACAGATACGCAGTATTTT	CASSLTSTPITDTQYF
TRBV6-6	TRBD1	TRBJ1-2	-	TGTGCCAGCAGTTGGCAAGGACAGGGTTTCTATGGCTACACCTTC	CASSWQGQGFYGYTF
TRBV7-8	-	TRBJ1-1	-	TGTGCCAGCAGCTTAGTCAGGCAGAACACTGAAGCTTTCTTT	CASSLVRQNTEAFF
TRBV6-5	-	TRBJ1-5	-	TGTGCCAGCAGCCAAACAGCCAGAGATCAGCCCCAGCATTTT	CASSQTARDQPQHF